The present T cell receptor beta chain was sequenced within a study of blood T cell repertoires in COVID-19. This clone was counted a single time. Other DNA sequences from this sample encode an identical CDR3 as well. Categorization into cohorts depended on clinical history that participants reported. How the authors handled the data: Counts of nucleated cells, estimated from reference gene primer amplification, were obtained. Libraries were prepared by immunoSEQ multiplex PCR; TCRdb keeps only in-frame clonotypes and omits some of them. The V and J calls and clone size come from that table; D and trimming were worked out from the DNA. The sample shows under 250,000 clones, approximately 80% of them seen only once. This CDR3 is built from 13 residues. Per germline, CDR1 MDHEN and CDR2 SYDVKM. The J segment lost 4 bases and the V segment lost 6 bases, leaving 2 bases of the junction unmatched.

The sequence came from a woman aged 45-60 years with acute COVID-19. The V call is TRBV28, the J call TRBJ1-1; 10 bases fit TRBD1. The specimen was PBMCs or T cells enriched from blood (not recorded which). CDR3 sequence (DNA): TGTGCCAGCAGAGGACAGGGGGGCACTGAAGCTTTCTTT. This codes for CASRGQGGTEAFF.